This is a list of T cell receptor beta chains from one sample in a study of blood T cell repertoires in COVID-19. Clones were sequenced by immunoSEQ multiplex PCR, and TCRdb holds only the in-frame ones, with some missing. The sample consists of about 300,000 clones, around 88% of them appearing once. What was sequenced was peripheral blood. These receptors came from a woman aged 30 to 39 who had recovered from COVID-19. CDR3s include the opening cysteine and the closing phenylalanine or tryptophan. A D gene is named only where the DNA matches it firmly. Part of the rows lack a size; the others show once, few, many or a class for expanded clones.

>NA|TRBD1|TRBV18|TRBJ1-2
TGTGCCAGCTCACCTGGGACAGGGACTGCAGATGGCTACACCTTC
CASSPGTGTADGYTF
>NA|NA|TRBV6-5|TRBJ1-3
TGTGCCAGCAGTCCTTCGGAGGCAGGAAACACCATATATTTT
CASSPSEAGNTIYF
>NA|NA|TRBV10-2|TRBJ1-2
TGCGCCACCGAAACCACAGGGCTCGGGTATGGCTACACCTTC
CATETTGLGYGYTF
>once|NA|TRBV6-4|TRBJ2-2
TGTGCCAGCAGTGACGGTCTAAACACCGGGGAGCTGTTTTTT
CASSDGLNTGELFF
>NA|TRBD1|TRBV6-2/TRBV6-3|TRBJ1-2
TGTGCCAGCAGTTACTCCGGGACAGAGCAGTTTAACTATGGCTACACCTTC
CASSYSGTEQFNYGYTF
>NA|NA|TRBV4-1|TRBJ1-2
TGCGCCAGCAGCCAAGATATGAGGGGGACGCTGGGCAACTATGGCTACACCTTC
CASSQDMRGTLGNYGYTF
>NA|NA|TRBV6-5|TRBJ2-1
TGTGCCAGCAGTTACCGGGGGGCGGACAATGAGCAGTTCTTC
CASSYRGADNEQFF
>NA|TRBD1|TRBV30|TRBJ1-5
TGTGCCTGGAGTTACCGGGACAGGGGTTATCAGCCCCAGCATTTT
CAWSYRDRGYQPQHF
>NA|NA|TRBV12-3/TRBV12-4|TRBJ2-1
TGTGCCAGCACCAAGACAGATAGCAATGAGCAGTTCTTC
CASTKTDSNEQFF
>NA|TRBD1|TRBV18|TRBJ1-6
TGTGCCAGCTCACCCACAGGGGAGTTAAACTATAATTCACCCCTCCACTTT
CASSPTGELNYNSPLHF
>NA|NA|TRBV28|TRBJ2-4
TGTGCCAGCAGTCTACTAGGGATGAGACGAACTTCGGACATTCAGTACTTC
CASSLLGMRRTSDIQYF
>NA|NA|TRBV24-1|TRBJ2-3
TGTGCCACCATCCGTTTGGCGGACACAGATACGCAGTATTTT
CATIRLADTDTQYF
>NA|TRBD1|TRBV14|TRBJ1-1
TGTGCCAGCAGCGACCCCCGTTCCCGGACAGGGGAGACTGAAGCTTTCTTT
CASSDPRSRTGETEAFF
>NA|TRBD2|TRBV18|TRBJ2-1
TGTGCCAGCTCAACCGGGACTAGCGCCTACAATGAGCAGTTCTTC
CASSTGTSAYNEQFF
>NA|NA|TRBV5-6|TRBJ2-1
TGTGCCAGCAGCTTTACTAGAAACAATGAGCAGTTCTTC
CASSFTRNNEQFF
>NA|NA|TRBV4-3|TRBJ1-4
TGCGCCAGCAGCCAAGTGGAGGCGGATGAAAAACTGTTTTTT
CASSQVEADEKLFF
>NA|TRBD1|TRBV5-4|TRBJ2-5
TGTGCCAGCAGCCAACGACAGGGATTAGCGGAGACCCAGTACTTC
CASSQRQGLAETQYF
>NA|TRBD1|TRBV3-1/TRBV3-2|TRBJ2-1
TGTGCCAGCAGCCCAGCCCGGGGACAGGGCTCCTACAATGAGCAGTTCTTC
CASSPARGQGSYNEQFF
>NA|NA|TRBV27|TRBJ1-2
TGTGCCAGCAGTTCACTCGGGGCAGGGGCCAACTTCAACTATGGCTACACCTTC
CASSSLGAGANFNYGYTF
>NA|NA|TRBV19|TRBJ1-2
TGTGCCAGTAGTTCCCTTGCAGCTAACTATGGCTACACCTTC
CASSSLAANYGYTF
>once|NA|TRBV12-3/TRBV12-4|TRBJ2-5
TGTGCCAGCAGCCCAGGACAGTTAGAGACCCAGTACTTC
CASSPGQLETQYF
>NA|NA|TRBV15|TRBJ1-1
TGTGCCACCAGCAGAGTGGGGGCACACACTGAAGCTTTCTTT
CATSRVGAHTEAFF
>NA|NA|TRBV9|TRBJ1-5
TGTGCCAGCAGCGTAGGGCAGGCTCAGCCCCAGCATTTT
CASSVGQAQPQHF
>NA|NA|TRBV20-1|TRBJ2-7
TGCAGTGCTAGCGGGGGCGAGCAGTACTTC
CSASGGEQYF
>NA|NA|TRBV2|TRBJ2-1
TGTGCCAGCCATCAATACAATGAGCAGTTCTTC
CASHQYNEQFF
>NA|TRBD1|TRBV3-1/TRBV3-2|TRBJ2-3
TGTGCCAGCAGCCATGCGACAGGGGGAGATACGCAGTATTTT
CASSHATGGDTQYF